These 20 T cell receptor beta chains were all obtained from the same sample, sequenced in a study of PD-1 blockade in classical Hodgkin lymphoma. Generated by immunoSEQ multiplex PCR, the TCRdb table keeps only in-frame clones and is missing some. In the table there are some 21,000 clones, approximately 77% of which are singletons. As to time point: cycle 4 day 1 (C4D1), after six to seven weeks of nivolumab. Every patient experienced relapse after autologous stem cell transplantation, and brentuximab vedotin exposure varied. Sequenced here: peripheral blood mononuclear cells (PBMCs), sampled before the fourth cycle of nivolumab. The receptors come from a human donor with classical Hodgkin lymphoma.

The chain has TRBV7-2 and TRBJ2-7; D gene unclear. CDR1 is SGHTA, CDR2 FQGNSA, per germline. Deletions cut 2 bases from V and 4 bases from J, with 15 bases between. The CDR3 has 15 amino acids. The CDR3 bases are TGTGCCAGCAGCTTACAGCAGGTTGGATCTTACGAGCAGTACTTC. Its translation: CASSLQQVGSYEQYF.

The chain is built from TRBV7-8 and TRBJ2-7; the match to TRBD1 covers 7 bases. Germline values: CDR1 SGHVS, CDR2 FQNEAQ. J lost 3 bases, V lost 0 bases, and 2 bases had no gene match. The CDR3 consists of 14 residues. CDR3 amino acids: CASSLAGTDYEQYF. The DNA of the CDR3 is TGTGCCAGCAGCTTAGCTGGGACAGACTACGAGCAGTACTTC. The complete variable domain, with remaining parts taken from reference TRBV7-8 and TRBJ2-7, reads GAGVSQSPRYKVAKRGQDVALRCDPISGHVSLFWYQQALGQGPEFLTYFQNEAQLDKSGLPSDRFFAERPEGSVSTLKIQRTQQEDSAVYLCASSLAGTDYEQYFGPGTRLTVT.

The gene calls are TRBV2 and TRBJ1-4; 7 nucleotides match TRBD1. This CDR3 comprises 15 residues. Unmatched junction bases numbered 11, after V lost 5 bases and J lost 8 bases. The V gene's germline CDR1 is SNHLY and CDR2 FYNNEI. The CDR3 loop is CASSRRGQEGEKLFF. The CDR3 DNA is TGTGCCAGCAGTAGAAGGGGGCAGGAGGGGGAAAAACTGTTTTTT.

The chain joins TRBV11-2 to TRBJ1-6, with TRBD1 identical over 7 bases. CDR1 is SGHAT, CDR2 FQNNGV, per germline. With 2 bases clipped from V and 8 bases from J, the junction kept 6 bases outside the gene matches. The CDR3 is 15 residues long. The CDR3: CASSLRGQGDSPLHF. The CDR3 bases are TGTGCCAGCAGCTTAAGGGGGCAAGGGGATTCACCCCTCCACTTT.

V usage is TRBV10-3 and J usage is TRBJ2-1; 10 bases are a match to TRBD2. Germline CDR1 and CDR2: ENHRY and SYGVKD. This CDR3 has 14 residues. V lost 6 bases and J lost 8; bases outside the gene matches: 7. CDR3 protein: CAIRPSGRLDEQFF. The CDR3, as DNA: TGTGCCATCAGGCCTAGCGGGAGACTCGATGAGCAGTTCTTC.

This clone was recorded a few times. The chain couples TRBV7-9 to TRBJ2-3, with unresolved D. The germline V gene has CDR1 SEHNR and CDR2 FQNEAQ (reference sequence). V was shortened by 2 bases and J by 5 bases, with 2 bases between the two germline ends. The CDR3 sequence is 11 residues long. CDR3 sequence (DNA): TGTGCCAGCAGCTTATTAGATACGCAGTATTTT. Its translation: CASSLLDTQYF.

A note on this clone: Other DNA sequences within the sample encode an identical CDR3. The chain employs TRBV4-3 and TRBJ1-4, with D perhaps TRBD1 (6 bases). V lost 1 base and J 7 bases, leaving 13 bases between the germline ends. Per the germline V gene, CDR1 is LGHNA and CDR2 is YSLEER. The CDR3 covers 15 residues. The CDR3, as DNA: TGCGCCAGCAGCCAAGTATCAGGGGCTGGTGAAAAACTGTTTTTT. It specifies CASSQVSGAGEKLFF.

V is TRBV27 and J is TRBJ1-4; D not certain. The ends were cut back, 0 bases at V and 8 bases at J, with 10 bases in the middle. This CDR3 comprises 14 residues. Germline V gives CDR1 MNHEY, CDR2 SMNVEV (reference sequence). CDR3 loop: CASSLSRHREKLFF. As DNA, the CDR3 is TGTGCCAGCAGTTTATCGAGACATCGCGAAAAACTGTTTTTT.

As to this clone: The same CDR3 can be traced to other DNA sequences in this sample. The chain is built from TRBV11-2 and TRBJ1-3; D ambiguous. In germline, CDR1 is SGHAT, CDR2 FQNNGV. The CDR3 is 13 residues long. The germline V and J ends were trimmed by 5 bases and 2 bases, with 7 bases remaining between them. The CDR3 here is CASSLATGNTIYF. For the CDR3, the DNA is TGTGCCAGCAGCCTCGCGACTGGAAACACCATATATTTT.

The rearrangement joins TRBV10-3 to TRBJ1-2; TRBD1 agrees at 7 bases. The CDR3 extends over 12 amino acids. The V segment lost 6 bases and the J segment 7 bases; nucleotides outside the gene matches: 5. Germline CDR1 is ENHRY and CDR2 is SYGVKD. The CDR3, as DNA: TGTGCCATCAGGCGGCACAGGGGTGGCTACACCTTC. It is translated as CAIRRHRGGYTF.

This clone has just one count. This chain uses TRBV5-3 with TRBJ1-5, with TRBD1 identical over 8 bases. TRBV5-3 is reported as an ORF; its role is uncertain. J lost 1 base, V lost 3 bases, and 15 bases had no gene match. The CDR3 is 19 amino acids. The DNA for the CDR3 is TGTGCCAGAAGCTCGGATCGTCCGGGACAGGTGAGGAGCAATCAGCCCCAGCATTTT. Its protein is CARSSDRPGQVRSNQPQHF.

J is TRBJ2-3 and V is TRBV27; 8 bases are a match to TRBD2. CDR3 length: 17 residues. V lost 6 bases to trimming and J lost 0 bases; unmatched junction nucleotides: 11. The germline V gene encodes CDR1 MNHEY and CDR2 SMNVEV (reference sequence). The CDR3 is CASRGRGAAVSTDTQYF. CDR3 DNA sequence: TGTGCCAGCAGAGGGCGGGGGGCTGCGGTTAGCACAGATACGCAGTATTTT.

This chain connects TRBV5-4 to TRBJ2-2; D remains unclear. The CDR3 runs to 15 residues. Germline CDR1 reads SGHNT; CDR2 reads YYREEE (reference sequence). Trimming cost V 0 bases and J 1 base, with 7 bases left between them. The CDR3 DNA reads TGTGCCAGCAGCTTGGGGCTTATGAACACCGGGGAGCTGTTTTTT. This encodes CASSLGLMNTGELFF. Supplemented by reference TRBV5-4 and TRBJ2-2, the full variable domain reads ETGVTQSPTHLIKTRGQQVTLRCSSQSGHNTVSWYQQALGQGPQFIFQYYREEENGRGNFPPRFSGLQFPNYSSELNVNALELDDSALYLCASSLGLMNTGELFFGEGSRLTVL.

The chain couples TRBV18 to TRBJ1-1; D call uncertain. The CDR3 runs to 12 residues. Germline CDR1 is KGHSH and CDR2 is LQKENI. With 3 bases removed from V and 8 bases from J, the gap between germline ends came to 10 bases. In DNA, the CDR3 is TGTGCCAGCTCACCGACCGTAGGGGAAGCTTTCTTT. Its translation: CASSPTVGEAFF.

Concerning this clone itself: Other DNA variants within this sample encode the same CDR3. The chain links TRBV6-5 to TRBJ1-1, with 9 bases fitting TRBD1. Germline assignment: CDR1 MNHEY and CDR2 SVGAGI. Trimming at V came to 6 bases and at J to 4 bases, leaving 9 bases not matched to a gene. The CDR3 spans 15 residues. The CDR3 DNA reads TGTGCCAGCAGACCGGGACAGGGTTGGGGCACTGAAGCTTTCTTT. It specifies CASRPGQGWGTEAFF.

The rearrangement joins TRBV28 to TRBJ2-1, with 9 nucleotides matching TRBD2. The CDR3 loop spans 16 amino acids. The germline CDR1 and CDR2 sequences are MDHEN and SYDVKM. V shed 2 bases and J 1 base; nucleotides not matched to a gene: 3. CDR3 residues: CASSLSAGGSYNEQFF. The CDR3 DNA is TGTGCCAGCAGTTTAAGTGCGGGAGGGTCCTACAATGAGCAGTTCTTC.

The CDR3 sequence is CASSPRPQISEKLFF. The DNA for the CDR3 is TGCGCCAGCAGCCCCAGGCCCCAGATAAGTGAAAAACTGTTTTTT. The genes are TRBV4-3 and TRBJ1-4; no reliable D call. V was pared by 4 bases and J by 7 bases, with 16 bases between. The CDR3 is made up of 15 amino acids. CDR1 LGHNA and CDR2 YSLEER come from the germline V gene.

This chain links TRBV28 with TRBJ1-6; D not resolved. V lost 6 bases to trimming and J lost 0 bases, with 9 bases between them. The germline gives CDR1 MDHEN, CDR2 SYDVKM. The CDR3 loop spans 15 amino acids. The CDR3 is CASSSHSSYNSPLHF. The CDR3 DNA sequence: TGTGCCAGCAGCTCACATAGCTCCTATAATTCACCCCTCCACTTT.

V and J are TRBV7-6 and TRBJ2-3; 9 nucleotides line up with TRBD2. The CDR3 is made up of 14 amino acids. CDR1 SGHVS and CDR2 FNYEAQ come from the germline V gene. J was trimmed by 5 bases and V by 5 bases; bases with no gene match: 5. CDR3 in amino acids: CASSPWTSVDTQYF. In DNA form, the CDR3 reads TGTGCCAGCAGCCCGTGGACTAGCGTAGATACGCAGTATTTT.

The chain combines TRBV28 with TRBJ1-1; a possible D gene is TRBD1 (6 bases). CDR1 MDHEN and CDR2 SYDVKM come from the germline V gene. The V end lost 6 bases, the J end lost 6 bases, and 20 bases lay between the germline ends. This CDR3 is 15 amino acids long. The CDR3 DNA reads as TGTGCCAGCAGCCGATCGGGGGGCCGGGGCCCTGAAGCTTTCTTT. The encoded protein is CASSRSGGRGPEAFF. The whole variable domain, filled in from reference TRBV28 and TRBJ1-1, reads DVKVTQSSRYLVKRTGEKVFLECVQDMDHENMFWYRQDPGLGLRLIYFSYDVKMKEKGDIPEGYSVSREKKERFSLILESASTNQTSMYLCASSRSGGRGPEAFFGQGTRLTVV.